These 21 T cell receptor beta chains were sequenced from one sample in a study of cytomegalovirus exposure and HLA in healthy donors. Measured with immunoSEQ multiplex PCR; TCRdb has only the in-frame clones, and not every one. The table includes about 150,000 clones, less than 90% detected once. Sample: PBMCs. The receptors originated from a woman under 30 in good health and CMV-seropositive.

The chain combines TRBV7-9 with TRBJ2-1; TRBD2 agrees at 12 bases. The V segment lost 4 bases and the J segment 7 bases; nucleotides outside the gene matches: 8. Germline values: CDR1 SEHNR, CDR2 FQNEAQ (reference sequence). The CDR3 consists of 16 residues. The CDR3 sequence is CASSYQGLAGVNEQFF. CDR3 bases: TGTGCCAGCAGCTATCAGGGACTAGCGGGCGTTAATGAGCAGTTCTTC.

DNA for the CDR3: TGTGCCAGCAGTTTCCCCTCCCTAGTTCAACGTCGGCATGAGCAGTTCTTC. Translated: CASSFPSLVQRRHEQFF. The chain links TRBV28 to TRBJ2-1; D remains ambiguous. V dropped 3 bases and J dropped 8 bases, with 23 bases sitting between them. Germline V lookup: CDR1 MDHEN, CDR2 SYDVKM. The CDR3 is 17 residues long.

The chain couples TRBV7-9 to TRBJ1-1, with D perhaps TRBD1 (5 bases). Trimming removed 5 bases at V and 4 bases at J, with 11 bases between. The CDR3 has 13 residues. Germline CDR1 is SEHNR and CDR2 is FQNEAQ (reference sequence). CDR3 sequence: CASSRGFGTEAFF. The CDR3 nucleotides are TGTGCCAGCAGCAGGGGCTTTGGCACTGAAGCTTTCTTT.

CDR3 in DNA: TGTGCCAGCAATTCGGGAGGGTCCTTTAACGAGCAGTACTTC. This translates into CASNSGGSFNEQYF. The chain carries TRBV5-4 and TRBJ2-7; TRBD2 matches at 8 bases. Germline V gene sequence: CDR1 SGHNT, CDR2 YYREEE (reference sequence). The CDR3 sequence is 14 residues long. The ends lost 6 bases at V and 5 bases at J; junction bases unmatched: 10.

The gene calls are TRBV11-1 and TRBJ2-1; tentatively, D is TRBD1 (5 bases). V was cut by 4 bases and J by 3 bases, with 7 bases left in between. CDR3 size: 13 residues. The germline V gene encodes CDR1 SGHAT and CDR2 FQDESV (reference sequence). CDR3 nucleotide sequence: TGTGCCAGCAGCTGGGGCTTCTACAATGAGCAGTTCTTC. Translating it yields CASSWGFYNEQFF.

The chain recombines TRBV28 with TRBJ2-7, with D possibly being TRBD2 (5 bases). Germline loops: CDR1 MDHEN, CDR2 SYDVKM. Trimming left V 6 bases short and J 3 bases short, with 12 bases between. This CDR3 is built from 13 residues. Here the CDR3 reads CASRTGFYYEQYF. CDR3 in DNA: TGTGCCAGCAGAACGGGATTCTACTACGAGCAGTACTTC.

As regards this clone: One end of the junction is discordant with germline, which a read error may explain. The rearrangement joins TRBV7-7 to TRBJ2-1; TRBD2 agrees at 11 bases. Per germline, CDR1 SSHAT and CDR2 FNYEAQ (reference sequence). There are 14 residues in the CDR3. The CDR3 here is CASSPSSGRNEQFF. The DNA for the CDR3 is TGTGCTAGCAGCCCTTCTAGCGGGAGGAATGAGCAGTTCTTC.

The chain links TRBV10-1 to TRBJ2-2; D call uncertain. The CDR3 totals 12 residues. Germline V gives CDR1 WNHNN, CDR2 SYGVQD (reference sequence). Trimming removed 5 bases at V and 2 bases at J, with 3 bases between. CDR3: CASSSNTGELFF. The DNA of the CDR3 is TGCGCCAGCAGTTCTAACACCGGGGAGCTGTTTTTT.

The chain carries TRBV6-1 and TRBJ2-1; perhaps TRBD1 as D (5 bases). Germline CDR1 reads MNHNS; CDR2 reads SASEGT. The CDR3 has 16 amino acids. Trimming removed 4 bases from V and 0 bases from J, with 13 bases in between. The CDR3 region has the DNA TGTGCCAGCAGTGCTTACAGGAGTGACTCCTACAATGAGCAGTTCTTC. It codes for CASSAYRSDSYNEQFF.

The chain recombines TRBV7-6 with TRBJ1-1; the match to TRBD1 covers 7 bases. There are 12 residues in the CDR3. The ends lost 5 bases at V and 5 bases at J; junction bases unmatched: 2. CDR1 and CDR2 (germline): SGHVS, FNYEAQ. The CDR3 coding sequence is TGTGCCAGCAGCCCAGGGGGGACTGAAGCTTTCTTT. It yields the protein CASSPGGTEAFF.

The chain is built from TRBV30 and TRBJ1-2; D not certain. Germline CDR1 reads GTSNPN; CDR2 reads SVGIG (reference sequence). This CDR3 spans 17 amino acids. Deletions cut 0 bases from V and 0 bases from J, with 17 bases between. CDR3 region: CAWSVLGPGFPNYGYTF. The CDR3, as DNA: TGTGCCTGGAGTGTACTGGGCCCAGGCTTTCCTAACTATGGCTACACCTTC.

The chain employs TRBV10-3 and TRBJ2-3, with 10 bases lining up with TRBD2. V dropped 8 bases and J dropped 2; count of bases not matched to a gene: 1. Germline CDR1 and CDR2: ENHRY and SYGVKD. This CDR3 contains 13 residues. DNA for the CDR3: TGTGCCATCGGGACTAGCGCCACAGATACGCAGTATTTT. Translation gives CAIGTSATDTQYF.

CDR3 DNA: TGTGCCAGCAGGACAGGGAGAAACGAGCAGTACTTC. It yields the protein CASRTGRNEQYF. The V and J genes are TRBV6-1 and TRBJ2-7, with 7 bases aligning to TRBD1. The V and J ends lost 6 bases and 5 bases, in that order; junction bases with no gene match: 4. The CDR3 spans 12 residues. From germline, CDR1 is MNHNS and CDR2 SASEGT.

The V gene is TRBV27, the J gene TRBJ1-4, with 11 bases that match TRBD1. CDR3 length: 19 residues. The J segment lost 8 bases and the V segment lost 3 bases, leaving 17 bases of the junction unmatched. Germline V gene sequence: CDR1 MNHEY, CDR2 SMNVEV (reference sequence). The CDR3 DNA is TGTGCCAGCAGTTTGGCCAGGACAGGGGGCTTACGTTTTGCGGAAAAACTGTTTTTT. This sequence encodes CASSLARTGGLRFAEKLFF.

This chain joins TRBV2 and TRBJ2-1; no firm D call. Germline CDR1 is SNHLY and CDR2 is FYNNEI. The CDR3 consists of 14 residues. With 7 bases removed from V and 12 bases from J, the gap between germline ends came to 22 bases. DNA of the CDR3: TGTGCCAGCACCATGGATGGTGCCCTGGCAGGGCAGTTCTTC. Amino acid sequence: CASTMDGALAGQFF.

The chain couples TRBV15 to TRBJ2-5; maybe TRBD2 (7 bases). With 5 bases removed from V and 4 bases from J, the gap between germline ends came to 14 bases. This CDR3 is 14 amino acids long. From germline, CDR1 is LNHNV and CDR2 YYDKDF (reference sequence). The CDR3 sequence is CATSSGGGGETQYF. The CDR3 DNA is TGTGCCACCAGCTCCGGGGGCGGGGGAGAGACCCAGTACTTC.

The chain employs TRBV11-3 and TRBJ1-4, with TRBD1 identical over 7 bases. Germline CDR1 is SGHNT and CDR2 is YENEEA. Trimming took 5 bases from V and 8 from J; bases not matched to a gene: 8. This CDR3 region has 14 residues. The CDR3 DNA is TGTGCCAGCAGCCGCTCAGACAGGGTGGAAAAACTGTTTTTT. Amino acids: CASSRSDRVEKLFF. The complete variable domain, with remaining parts taken from reference TRBV11-3 and TRBJ1-4, reads EAGVVQSPRYKIIEKKQPVAFWCNPISGHNTLYWYLQNLGQGPELLIRYENEEAVDDSQLPKDRFSAERLKGVDSTLKIQPAELGDSAVYLCASSRSDRVEKLFFGSGTQLSVL.

As regards this clone: Other DNA sequences in this sample translate to the same CDR3. The chain joins TRBV5-4 to TRBJ1-2; 7 bases are a match to TRBD1. The J segment lost 8 bases and the V segment lost 0 bases, leaving 4 bases of the junction unmatched. The CDR3 length is 13 residues. Germline values: CDR1 SGHNT, CDR2 YYREEE (reference sequence). Here the CDR3 reads CASSLAQGGGYTF. The CDR3 region has the DNA TGTGCCAGCAGCTTGGCCCAGGGGGGCGGCTACACCTTC.

This chain joins TRBV5-5 and TRBJ2-7; 11 bases match TRBD1. Germline-derived CDR1 and CDR2 are SGHKS and YYEKEE (reference sequence). With 4 bases clipped from V and 3 bases from J, the junction kept 9 bases outside the gene matches. CDR3 length: 16 residues. For the CDR3, the DNA is TGTGCCAGCAGCCCGGGGGCGGGGACAGGGGGCTACGAGCAGTACTTC. Translation: CASSPGAGTGGYEQYF.

The genes are TRBV25-1 and TRBJ2-5; D unresolved. The CDR3 has 15 amino acids. Germline V CDR1 and CDR2: MGHDK, SYGVNS. Trimming left V 2 bases short and J 5 bases short, with 15 bases between. In nucleotides, the CDR3 is TGTGCCAGCAGTGAACTCCGCCTAGTCGGGGAGACCCAGTACTTC. Translating it yields CASSELRLVGETQYF.

V usage is TRBV19 and J usage is TRBJ2-7; perhaps TRBD1 as D (7 bases). The V and J ends lost 0 bases and 1 base respectively, with 10 bases between them. CDR3 length: 15 amino acids. CDR1 is LNHDA and CDR2 is SQIVND in the germline V gene (reference sequence). The CDR3, as DNA: TGTGCCAGTAGTATAGAGACAGGGAGGTCCTACGAGCAGTACTTC. This encodes CASSIETGRSYEQYF.